Included here is one TCR beta chain sequence, with context. Sequencing used immunoSEQ multiplex PCR; TCRdb keeps in-frame clones, though not all of them. The sample shows about 660,000 clones, around 87% of them seen only once. The entry originates in a study of shared T cell receptors in the human thymus. This CDR3 is 14 amino acids long. V dropped 4 bases and J dropped 3; count of bases not matched to a gene: 7. Germline CDR1 and CDR2: GTSNPN and SVGIG (reference sequence). In addition, the sample was reused for a study of human thymus T cells. That paper adds: Related research found strongly overlapping thymic repertoires in unrelated individuals.

V and J are TRBV30 and TRBJ1-2, with 8 bases aligning to TRBD1. The sequence derives from a boy in the first two years of life with a congenital heart defect. Sample: thymocytes. The CDR3 DNA follows: TGTGCCTGGAACATCGGGACAGGCGACTATGGCTACACCTTC. Translating gives CAWNIGTGDYGYTF.